A selection of T cell receptor beta chains follows, all from one sample in a study of CXCR3-negative and CXCR3-positive naive CD8 T cells. TCRdb re-called the 5' RACE reads; one entry per CDR3 protein, DNA not given. Its listing shows about 41,000 distinct CDR3 sequences. Sequencing input: memory CD8+ T cells from blood. All receptors derive from a human donor in good health. Some clones in this sample may be carry-over from other donors' samples. Each CDR3 is given with its conserved first and last residue. Clone size is given for some rows only: seen once, a few or many times, or a class if the clone is expanded.

j_call v_call clone_size cdr3_aa
TRBJ2-1 TRBV29-1 - CSVEGLAVVNEQFF
TRBJ2-1 TRBV6-2/TRBV6-3 - CASSLAGGPLFF
TRBJ2-7 TRBV6-2/TRBV6-3 - CASSYPDVSSVYEQYF
TRBJ2-7 TRBV7-2 - CASSAGTGLREQYF
TRBJ2-2 TRBV5-1 - CASSLLPRGRDTGELFF
TRBJ2-7 TRBV5-1 - CASSLGNLHEQYF
TRBJ1-4 TRBV27 medium-sized CASSFFQGDNEKLFF
TRBJ2-1 TRBV6-6 - CASSYGILGTASNEQFF
TRBJ2-1 TRBV6-1 - CASSEDTALRQFF
TRBJ2-3 TRBV6-6 - CASSYVQGGTDTQYF
TRBJ2-7 TRBV7-9 - CASSPPRGSYEQYF
TRBJ2-1 TRBV28 - CASSPGTSGRVEQFF
TRBJ1-1 TRBV20-1 - CSARWGTEAFF
TRBJ1-2 TRBV6-2/TRBV6-3 - CASSYLEEGWDYGYTF
TRBJ2-7 TRBV7-6 - CASSLRGYEQYF
TRBJ1-1 TRBV28 - CASSYFGGPSIAFF
TRBJ1-1 TRBV7-6 - CASSFLQNTEAFF
TRBJ2-7 TRBV15 - CATSSSRDSLNSYEQYF
TRBJ2-7 TRBV9 - CASSPERGISYEQYF
TRBJ1-6 TRBV7-2 - CASSPGQGHNSPLHF
TRBJ2-2 TRBV5-1 - CASSPGTNTGELFF
TRBJ2-1 TRBV5-4 - CASSLERGPLNEQFF
TRBJ2-5 TRBV29-1 - CSVELDGGSETQYF
TRBJ2-7 TRBV7-2 - CASSGVGQGVAYEQYF
TRBJ2-7 TRBV6-2/TRBV6-3 - CASSPDRGWEQYF
TRBJ2-7 TRBV28 - CASGTESSYEQYF
TRBJ2-3 TRBV12-3/TRBV12-4 - CASSLAGGPGDTQYF
TRBJ2-3 TRBV28 - CASRSQGWGGPTDTQYF
TRBJ2-1 TRBV6-2/TRBV6-3 - CASSYLGRNNEQFF
TRBJ1-1 TRBV6-2/TRBV6-3 - CASSYANTEAFF
TRBJ2-1 TRBV24-1 - CATSGGGTGFGDEQFF
TRBJ2-1 TRBV29-1 - CSVEVLDSYNEQFF
TRBJ2-2 TRBV20-1 - CSARGFPNTGELFF
TRBJ2-3 TRBV4-1 - CASSQTGQGGTDTQYF
TRBJ1-6 TRBV6-5 - CASNQDSSYNSPLHF
TRBJ1-2 TRBV19 - CATRPRLGGDYGYTF
TRBJ2-7 TRBV29-1 - CSAEVPTSYEQYF
TRBJ2-7 TRBV5-1 - CASSLEVSWDEQYF
TRBJ1-2 TRBV29-1 - CSVRDPVDGYTF
TRBJ1-6 TRBV10-3 medium-sized CAISESEENSPLHF
TRBJ2-7 TRBV7-2 - CASSFDRGRFEQYF
TRBJ1-1 TRBV25-1 - CASSSGPNTEAFF
TRBJ2-1 TRBV6-2/TRBV6-3 - CATGLNGVNEQFF
TRBJ2-7 TRBV5-5 - CASSLEGWRITIYEQYF
TRBJ1-4 TRBV2 - CASSDRDVFEKLFF
TRBJ2-3 TRBV12-3/TRBV12-4 - CASSPLGSKSGNTQYF
TRBJ2-7 TRBV10-3 - CATRDISYEQYF
TRBJ2-5 TRBV15 - CATSRRRREGETQYF
TRBJ1-1 TRBV20-1 - CSARDFGREGGNTEAFF
TRBJ1-2 TRBV29-1 - CSVEDVGGSGYGYTF
TRBJ2-1 TRBV9 - CASSPDWGGSSYNEQFF
TRBJ2-1 TRBV9 - CASSVFLSGSYNEQFF